What follows is one T cell receptor (beta chain) and its context. The sample originates from a study of blood T cell repertoires in COVID-19. Across the whole study: Italy, Spain and the United States were the sources of the convalescent and acute COVID-19 samples. T cells, B-cell-depleted T cells, or PBMCs supplied cDNA or gDNA.

Germline lookup yields CDR1 GTSNPN and CDR2 SVGIG (reference sequence). Trimming took 8 bases from V and 7 from J; bases not matched to a gene: 13. The length of the CDR3 is 13 residues. Original data processing: Amplification of reference gene primers provided the estimated nucleated cell counts. Measured with immunoSEQ multiplex PCR; TCRdb has only the in-frame clones, and not every one. Clonal size and the V and J genes are those of that table, whereas D and trimming came from the DNA. The sample lists 150,000 to 180,000 clones, approximately 83% seen once, with about 31% in the top ten. The sequence was obtained from a woman between 55 and 75 years old with acute or convalescent COVID-19. Sample: peripheral blood. This chain links TRBV30 with TRBJ2-7; 8 nucleotides line up with TRBD1. CDR3 loop: CARGQGTKREQYF. The CDR3 coding sequence is TGTGCCCGCGGACAGGGAACTAAGAGGGAGCAGTACTTC.